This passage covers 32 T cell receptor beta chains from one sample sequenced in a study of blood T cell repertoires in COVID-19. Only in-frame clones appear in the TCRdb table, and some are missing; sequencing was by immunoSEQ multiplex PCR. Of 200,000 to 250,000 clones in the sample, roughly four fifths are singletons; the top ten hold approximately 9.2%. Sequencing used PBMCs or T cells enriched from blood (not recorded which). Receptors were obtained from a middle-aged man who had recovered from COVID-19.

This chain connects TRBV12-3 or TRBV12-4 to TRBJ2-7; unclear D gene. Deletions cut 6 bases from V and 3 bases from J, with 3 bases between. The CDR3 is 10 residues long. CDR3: CASSLYEQYF. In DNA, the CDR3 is TGTGCCAGCAGCCTCTACGAGCAGTACTTC.

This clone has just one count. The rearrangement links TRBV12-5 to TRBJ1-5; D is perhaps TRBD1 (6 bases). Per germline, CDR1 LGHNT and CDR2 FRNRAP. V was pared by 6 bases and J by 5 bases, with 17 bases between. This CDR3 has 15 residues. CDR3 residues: CASGPQGLRDQPQHF. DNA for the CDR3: TGTGCTAGTGGACCACAGGGACTAAGGGATCAGCCCCAGCATTTT.

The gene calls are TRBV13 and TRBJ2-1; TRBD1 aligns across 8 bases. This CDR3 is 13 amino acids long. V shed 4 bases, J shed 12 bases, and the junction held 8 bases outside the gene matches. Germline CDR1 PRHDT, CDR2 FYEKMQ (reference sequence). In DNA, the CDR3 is TGTGCCAGCAGCTCCGGGACAGGCCAATTGCAGTTCTTC. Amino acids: CASSSGTGQLQFF.

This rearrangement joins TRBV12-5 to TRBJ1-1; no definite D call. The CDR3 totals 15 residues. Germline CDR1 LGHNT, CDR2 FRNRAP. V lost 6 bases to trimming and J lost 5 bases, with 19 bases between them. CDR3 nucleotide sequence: TGTGCTAGTGGACCTGACCCTAAGGGCGGGACTGAAGCTTTCTTT. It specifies CASGPDPKGGTEAFF.

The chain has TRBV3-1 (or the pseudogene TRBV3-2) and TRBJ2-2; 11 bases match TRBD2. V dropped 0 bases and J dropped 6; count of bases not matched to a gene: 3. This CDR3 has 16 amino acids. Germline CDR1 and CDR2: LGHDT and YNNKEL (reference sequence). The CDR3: CASSQERTSGSGELFF. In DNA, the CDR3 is TGTGCCAGCAGCCAAGAAAGGACTAGCGGGTCCGGGGAGCTGTTTTTT.

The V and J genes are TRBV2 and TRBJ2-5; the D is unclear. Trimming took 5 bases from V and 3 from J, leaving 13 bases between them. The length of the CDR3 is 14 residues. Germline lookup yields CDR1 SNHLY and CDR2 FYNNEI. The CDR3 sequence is CASSREALKETQYF. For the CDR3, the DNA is TGTGCCAGCAGTCGTGAGGCCCTAAAAGAGACCCAGTACTTC.

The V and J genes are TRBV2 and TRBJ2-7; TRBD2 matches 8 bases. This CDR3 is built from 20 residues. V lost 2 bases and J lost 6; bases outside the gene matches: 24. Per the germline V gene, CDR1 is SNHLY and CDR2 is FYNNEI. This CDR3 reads CASSELGTGDGGASPGEQYF. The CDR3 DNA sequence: TGTGCCAGCAGTGAACTAGGGACCGGAGACGGGGGGGCTAGTCCTGGCGAGCAGTACTTC.

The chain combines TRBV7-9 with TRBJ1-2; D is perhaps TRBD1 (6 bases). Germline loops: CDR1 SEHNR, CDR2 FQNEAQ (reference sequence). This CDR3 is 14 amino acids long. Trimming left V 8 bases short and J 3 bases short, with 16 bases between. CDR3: CASLKGRGDYGYTF. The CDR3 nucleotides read TGTGCCAGCCTCAAGGGGAGGGGGGACTATGGCTACACCTTC.

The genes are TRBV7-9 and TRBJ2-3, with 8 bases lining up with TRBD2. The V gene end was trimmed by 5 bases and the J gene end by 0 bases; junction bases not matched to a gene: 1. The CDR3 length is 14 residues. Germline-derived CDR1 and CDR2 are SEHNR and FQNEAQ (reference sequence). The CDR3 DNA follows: TGTGCCAGCAGCCCTAGCGGGAGCACAGATACGCAGTATTTT. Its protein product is CASSPSGSTDTQYF. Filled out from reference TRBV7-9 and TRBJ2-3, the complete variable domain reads DTGVSQNPRHKITKRGQNVTFRCDPISEHNRLYWYRQTLGQGPEFLTYFQNEAQLEKSRLLSDRFSAERPKGSFSTLEIQRTEQGDSAMYLCASSPSGSTDTQYFGPGTRLTVL.

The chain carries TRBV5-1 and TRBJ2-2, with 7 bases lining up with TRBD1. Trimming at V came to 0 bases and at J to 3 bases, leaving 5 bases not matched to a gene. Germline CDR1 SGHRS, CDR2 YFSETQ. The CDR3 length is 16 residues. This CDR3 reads CASSLGPGGDTGELFF. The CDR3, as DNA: TGCGCCAGCAGCTTGGGTCCAGGGGGAGACACCGGGGAGCTGTTTTTT.

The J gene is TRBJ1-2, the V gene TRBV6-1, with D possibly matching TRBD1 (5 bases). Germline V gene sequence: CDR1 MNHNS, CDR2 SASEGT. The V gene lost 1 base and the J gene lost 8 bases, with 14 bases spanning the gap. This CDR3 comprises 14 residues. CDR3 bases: TGTGCCAGCAGTGAAGTAGTAACAGGCGGCGGCTACACCTTC. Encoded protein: CASSEVVTGGGYTF.

The CDR3 DNA is TGTGCCAGCAGCACTAGCGGGAGGTCCGTCGGGCAGTATTTT. It encodes CASSTSGRSVGQYF. The genes are TRBV7-3 and TRBJ2-3; 12 bases are shared with TRBD2. Unmatched junction bases numbered 8, after V lost 5 bases and J lost 11 bases. The V gene's germline CDR1 is SGHTA and CDR2 FQGTGA. This CDR3 region has 14 residues.

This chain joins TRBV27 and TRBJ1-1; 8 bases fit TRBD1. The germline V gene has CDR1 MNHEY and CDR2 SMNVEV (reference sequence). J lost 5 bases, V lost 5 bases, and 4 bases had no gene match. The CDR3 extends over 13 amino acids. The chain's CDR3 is CASSGQGRTEAFF. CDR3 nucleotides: TGTGCCAGCAGTGGACAGGGACGGACTGAAGCTTTCTTT.

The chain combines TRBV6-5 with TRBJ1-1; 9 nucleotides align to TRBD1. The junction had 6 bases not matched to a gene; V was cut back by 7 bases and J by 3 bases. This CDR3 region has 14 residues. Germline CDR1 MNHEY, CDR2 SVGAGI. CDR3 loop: CASTIRTGDTEAFF. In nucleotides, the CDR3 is TGTGCCAGCACCATCCGGACAGGGGACACTGAAGCTTTCTTT.

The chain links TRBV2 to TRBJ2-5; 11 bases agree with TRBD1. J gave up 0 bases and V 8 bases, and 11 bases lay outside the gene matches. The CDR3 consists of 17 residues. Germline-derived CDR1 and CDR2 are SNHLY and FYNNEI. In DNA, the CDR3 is TGTGCCAGCGATCGGGACAGGGGGGGGGAGTACCAAGAGACCCAGTACTTC. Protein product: CASDRDRGGEYQETQYF.

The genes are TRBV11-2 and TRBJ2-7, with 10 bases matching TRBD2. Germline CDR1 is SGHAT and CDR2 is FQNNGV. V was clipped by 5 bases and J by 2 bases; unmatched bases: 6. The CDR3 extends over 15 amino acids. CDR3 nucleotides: TGTGCCAGCAGCGAACTAGCGGGAAGGGCCTACGAGCAGTACTTC. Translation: CASSELAGRAYEQYF. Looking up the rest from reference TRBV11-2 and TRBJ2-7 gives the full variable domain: EAGVAQSPRYKIIEKRQSVAFWCNPISGHATLYWYQQILGQGPKLLIQFQNNGVVDDSQLPKDRFSAERLKGVDSTLKIQPAKLEDSAVYLCASSELAGRAYEQYFGPGTRLTVT.

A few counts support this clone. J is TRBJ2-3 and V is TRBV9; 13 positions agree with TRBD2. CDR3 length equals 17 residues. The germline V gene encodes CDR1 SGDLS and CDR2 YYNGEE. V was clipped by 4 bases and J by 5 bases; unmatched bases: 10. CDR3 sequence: CASSSKGGLAGVDTQYF. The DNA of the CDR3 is TGTGCCAGCAGCTCAAAAGGAGGACTAGCGGGAGTAGATACGCAGTATTTT. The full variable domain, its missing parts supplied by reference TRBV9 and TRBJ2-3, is DSGVTQTPKHLITATGQRVTLRCSPRSGDLSVYWYQQSLDQGLQFLIQYYNGEERAKGNILERFSAQQFPDLHSELNLSSLELGDSALYFCASSSKGGLAGVDTQYFGPGTRLTVL.

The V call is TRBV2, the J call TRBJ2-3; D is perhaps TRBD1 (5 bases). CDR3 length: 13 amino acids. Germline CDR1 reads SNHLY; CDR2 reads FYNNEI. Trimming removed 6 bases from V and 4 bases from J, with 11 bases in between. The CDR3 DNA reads TGTGCCAGCAGGGGCAGGGCTCCAGATACGCAGTATTTT. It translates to CASRGRAPDTQYF.

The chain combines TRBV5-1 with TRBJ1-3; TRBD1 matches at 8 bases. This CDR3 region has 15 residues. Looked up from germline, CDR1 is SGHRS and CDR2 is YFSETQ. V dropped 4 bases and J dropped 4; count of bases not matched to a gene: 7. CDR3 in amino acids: CASSHQGAGGNTIYF. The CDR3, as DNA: TGCGCCAGCAGCCACCAGGGGGCGGGAGGAAACACCATATATTTT.

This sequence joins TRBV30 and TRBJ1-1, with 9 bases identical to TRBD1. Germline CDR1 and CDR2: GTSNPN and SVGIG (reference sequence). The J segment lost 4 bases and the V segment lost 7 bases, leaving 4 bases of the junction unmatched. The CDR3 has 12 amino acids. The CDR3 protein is CAYMTGGTEAFF. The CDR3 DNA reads TGTGCCTATATGACAGGGGGCACTGAAGCTTTCTTT.

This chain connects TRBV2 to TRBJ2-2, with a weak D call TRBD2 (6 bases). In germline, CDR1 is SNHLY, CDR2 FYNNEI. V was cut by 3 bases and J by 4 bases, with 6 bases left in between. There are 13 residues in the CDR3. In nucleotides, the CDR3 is TGTGCCAGCAGTGAGGGGGGCACCGGGGAGCTGTTTTTT. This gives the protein CASSEGGTGELFF.

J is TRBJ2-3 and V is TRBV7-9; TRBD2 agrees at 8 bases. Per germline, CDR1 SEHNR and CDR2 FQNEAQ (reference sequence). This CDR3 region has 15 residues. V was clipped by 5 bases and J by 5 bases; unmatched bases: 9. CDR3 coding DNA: TGTGCCAGCAGCACTAGCGGAGCTAGATTAGATACGCAGTATTTT. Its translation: CASSTSGARLDTQYF.

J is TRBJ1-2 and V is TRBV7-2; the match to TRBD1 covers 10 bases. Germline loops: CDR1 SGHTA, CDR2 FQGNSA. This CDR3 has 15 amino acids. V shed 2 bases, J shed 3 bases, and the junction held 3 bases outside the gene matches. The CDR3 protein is CASSLPGQGHYGYTF. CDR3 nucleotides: TGTGCCAGCAGCTTACCGGGACAGGGGCACTATGGCTACACCTTC.

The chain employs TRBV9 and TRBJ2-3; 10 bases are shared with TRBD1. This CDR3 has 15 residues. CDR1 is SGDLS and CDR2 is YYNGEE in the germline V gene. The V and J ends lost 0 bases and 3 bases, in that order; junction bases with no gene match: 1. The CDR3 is CASSVGDRGTDTQYF. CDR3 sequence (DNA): TGTGCCAGCAGCGTAGGGGACAGGGGTACAGATACGCAGTATTTT.

The CDR3 sequence is CASSLTAGTGNGYTF. The CDR3 bases are TGCGCCAGCAGCTTGACCGCCGGGACAGGGAACGGCTACACCTTC. The rearrangement uses TRBV5-1 and TRBJ1-2, with 9 bases that match TRBD1. V was clipped by 1 base and J by 8 bases; unmatched bases: 9. Germline CDR1 reads SGHRS; CDR2 reads YFSETQ. This CDR3 has 15 amino acids.

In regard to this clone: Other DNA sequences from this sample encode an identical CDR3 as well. The CDR3 here is CASSPPGQGTEAFF. The CDR3 nucleotides are TGTGCCAGCTCACCTCCGGGACAGGGGACTGAAGCTTTCTTT. V usage is TRBV18 and J usage is TRBJ1-1; 10 nucleotides match TRBD1. This CDR3 has 14 residues. CDR1 and CDR2 (germline): KGHSH, LQKENI. With 3 bases clipped from V and 5 bases from J, the junction kept 3 bases outside the gene matches. Full variable domain (remainder filled in from reference TRBV18 and TRBJ1-1): NAGVMQNPRHLVRRRGQEARLRCSPMKGHSHVYWYRQLPEEGLKFMVYLQKENIIDESGMPKERFSAEFPKEGPSILRIQQVVRGDSAAYFCASSPPGQGTEAFFGQGTRLTVV.

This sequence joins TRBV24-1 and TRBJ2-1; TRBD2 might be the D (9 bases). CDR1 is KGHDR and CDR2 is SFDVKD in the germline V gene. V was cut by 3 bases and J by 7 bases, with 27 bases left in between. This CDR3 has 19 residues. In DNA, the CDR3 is TGTGCCACCAGTGATCGAGCTATGACCAGGGGGCTAGCGGGAAATGAGCAGTTCTTC. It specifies CATSDRAMTRGLAGNEQFF.

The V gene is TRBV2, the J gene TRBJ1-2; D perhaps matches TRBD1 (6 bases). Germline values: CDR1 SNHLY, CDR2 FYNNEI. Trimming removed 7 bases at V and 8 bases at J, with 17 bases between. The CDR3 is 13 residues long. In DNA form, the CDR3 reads TGTGCCAGCAACGGGGGGGGCCGTCGGGGCTACACCTTC. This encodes CASNGGGRRGYTF. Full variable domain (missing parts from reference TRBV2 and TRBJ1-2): EPEVTQTPSHQVTQMGQEVILRCVPISNHLYFYWYRQILGQKVEFLVSFYNNEISEKSEIFDDQFSVERPDGSNFTLKIRSTKLEDSAMYFCASNGGGRRGYTFGSGTRLTVV.

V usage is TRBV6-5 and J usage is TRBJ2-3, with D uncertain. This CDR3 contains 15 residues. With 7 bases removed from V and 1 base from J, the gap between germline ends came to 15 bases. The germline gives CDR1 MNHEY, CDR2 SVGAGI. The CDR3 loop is CASTGSTLGTDTQYF. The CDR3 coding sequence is TGTGCCAGCACCGGGTCGACTCTTGGCACAGATACGCAGTATTTT.

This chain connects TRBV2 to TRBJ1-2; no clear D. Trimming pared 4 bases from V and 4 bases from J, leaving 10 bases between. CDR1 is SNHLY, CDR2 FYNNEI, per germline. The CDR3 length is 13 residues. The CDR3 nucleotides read TGTGCCAGCAGTGTCTCACAGTCCTATGGCTACACCTTC. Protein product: CASSVSQSYGYTF.

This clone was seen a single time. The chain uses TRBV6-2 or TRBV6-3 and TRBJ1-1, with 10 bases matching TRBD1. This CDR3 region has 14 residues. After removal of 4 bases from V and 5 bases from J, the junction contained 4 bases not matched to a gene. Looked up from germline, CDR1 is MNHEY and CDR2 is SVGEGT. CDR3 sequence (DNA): TGTGCCAGCAGTTCTTGGACAGGGGGAACTGAAGCTTTCTTT. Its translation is CASSSWTGGTEAFF.

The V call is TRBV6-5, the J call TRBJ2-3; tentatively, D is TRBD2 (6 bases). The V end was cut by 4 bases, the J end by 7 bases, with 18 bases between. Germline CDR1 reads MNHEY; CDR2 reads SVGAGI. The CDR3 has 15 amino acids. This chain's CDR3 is CASSSVGGGKNTQYF. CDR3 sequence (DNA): TGTGCCAGCAGTTCCGTAGGTGGAGGGAAAAATACGCAGTATTTT.